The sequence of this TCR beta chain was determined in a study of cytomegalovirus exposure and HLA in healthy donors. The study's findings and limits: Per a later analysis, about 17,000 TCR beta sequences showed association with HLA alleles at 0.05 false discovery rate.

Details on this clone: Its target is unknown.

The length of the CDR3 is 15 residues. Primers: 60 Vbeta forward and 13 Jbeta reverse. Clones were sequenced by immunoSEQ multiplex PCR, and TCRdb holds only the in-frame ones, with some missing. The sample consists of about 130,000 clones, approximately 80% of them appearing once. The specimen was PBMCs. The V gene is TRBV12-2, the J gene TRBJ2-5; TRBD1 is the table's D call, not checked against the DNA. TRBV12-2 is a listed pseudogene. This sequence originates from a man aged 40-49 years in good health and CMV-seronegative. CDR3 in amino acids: CAGMGLDSKQETQYF. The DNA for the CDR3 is TGTGCAGGAATGGGTCTCGACAGTAAACAAGAGACCCAGTACTTC.